One and the same sample provided the 25 T cell receptor beta chains below, sequenced in a study of Graves' ophthalmopathy and Graves' hyperthyroidism. TCR beta CDR3 amplification used RNA transcripts. Amplification began with first-round RT-PCR using HTBI primers, then second-round multiplex PCR was performed. MiXCR, run by TCRdb on the multiplex PCR reads, gives a single entry per CDR3 protein. The sample contains over a million distinct CDR3 sequences, less than 45% of which appear only once. The sequencing sample was made of peripheral blood or thyroid tissue (not recorded which). All receptors come from an adult man with Graves' hyperthyroidism.

This clonotype showed up just a few times. The chain recombines TRBV2 with TRBJ1-1; no firm D call. V lost 7 bases and J lost 7, with 10 bases in between. The CDR3 runs to 11 residues. In germline, CDR1 is SNHLY, CDR2 FYNNEI. This CDR3 reads CASKREGEAFF. The CDR3 DNA is TGTGCCAGCAAGAGGGAGGGTGAAGCTTTCTTT.

V is TRBV7-9 and J is TRBJ1-5, with a tentative D call TRBD1 (5 bases). Germline V gene data show CDR1 as SEHNR and CDR2 as FQNEAQ (reference sequence). The CDR3 has 18 amino acids. V dropped 0 bases and J dropped 4 bases, with 19 bases sitting between them. The DNA for the CDR3 is TGTGCCAGCAGCTTAGCCCCCCAGGGTGGCCATTCGAATCAGCCCCAGCATTTT. Protein sequence: CASSLAPQGGHSNQPQHF.

Note on this clonotype: One junction end disagrees with the germline gene, perhaps due to a read error. V is TRBV12-3 or TRBV12-4 and J is TRBJ1-4, with 10 nucleotides matching TRBD1. This CDR3 region has 15 residues. The CDR3 is CASSLAGQGNGKLFF. CDR3 DNA sequence: TGTGCCAGCAGTTTAGCGGGACAGGGGAATGGAAAACTGTTTTTT.

On this clonotype itself: Possible read error: a much larger clone is one base away. The chain recombines TRBV7-2 with TRBJ1-5; a weak D match, TRBD1 (5 bases). The CDR3 covers 15 residues. Per germline, CDR1 SGHTA and CDR2 FQGNSA. V lost 5 bases, J lost 2 bases, and 13 bases lay in between. The CDR3 DNA follows: TGTGCCAGCAGCATTTACCAGGGCCGCAATCAGCCCCAGCATTTT. Residues: CASSIYQGRNQPQHF.

This clonotype came up once. V is TRBV4-3 and J is TRBJ2-2, with 9 nucleotides matching TRBD1. CDR3 size: 15 residues. V gave up 4 bases and J gave up 10 bases; unmatched junction bases: 10. The germline CDR1 and CDR2 sequences are LGHNA and YSLEER. Written as DNA, the CDR3 is TGCGCCAGCAGCCCCGGGACAGGGTGGTTATTGGAGCTGTTTTTT. Amino acids: CASSPGTGWLLELFF.

About this clonotype: One base away lies a much larger clone, so this may be a sequencing read error. V usage is TRBV2 and J usage is TRBJ2-5, with 7 bases that match TRBD1. This CDR3 region has 14 residues. The germline V gene has CDR1 SNHLY and CDR2 FYNNEI. The CDR3, as DNA: TGTACCAGCAGTCAAGAGACAGGGAGAGAGACCCAGTACTTC. This sequence encodes CTSSQETGRETQYF.

CDR3 sequence reads: CSAPTELTVDEQYF. In nucleotides, the CDR3 is TGCAGTGCCCCTACGGAGTTGACTGTCGACGAGCAGTACTTC. This chain links TRBV20-1 with TRBJ2-7; D remains ambiguous. Germline values: CDR1 DFQATT, CDR2 SNEGSKA (reference sequence). V dropped 6 bases and J dropped 5 bases, with 20 bases sitting between them. This CDR3 has 14 amino acids.

This clonotype was observed a few times. The chain is built from TRBV20-1 and TRBJ2-7; D may be TRBD1 (5 bases). V gave up 5 bases and J gave up 1 base, with 24 bases separating them. The CDR3 loop spans 17 amino acids. The V gene's germline CDR1 is DFQATT and CDR2 SNEGSKA (reference sequence). The CDR3 bases are TGCAGTGCTTTTTACTATCGGGTGGGAAAGGGGTCCTACGAGCAGTACTTC. Translated, it gives CSAFYYRVGKGSYEQYF.

The chain recombines TRBV2 with TRBJ2-7; D is perhaps TRBD2 (5 bases). Germline-derived CDR1 and CDR2 are SNHLY and FYNNEI. CDR3 length: 14 amino acids. The ends were cut back, 8 bases at V and 4 bases at J, with 18 bases in the middle. The CDR3 sequence: CASASTGMGYEQYF. CDR3 nucleotides: TGTGCCAGCGCGTCAACCGGGATGGGGTACGAGCAGTACTTC.

This clonotype was counted at least ten times. The chain is built from TRBV19 and TRBJ2-7, with D perhaps assigned TRBD1 or TRBD2 (6 bases each). V lost 6 bases to trimming and J lost 5 bases, with 14 bases between them. The CDR3 is 13 amino acids. Per the germline V gene, CDR1 is LNHDA and CDR2 is SQIVND (reference sequence). The CDR3 is CASRPRGLDEQYF. The CDR3 coding sequence is TGTGCCAGTAGGCCCCGGGGGCTCGACGAGCAGTACTTC.

The chain combines TRBV20-1 with TRBJ2-3; 9 bases align to TRBD2. Unmatched junction bases numbered 3, after V lost 5 bases and J lost 3 bases. CDR1 is DFQATT, CDR2 SNEGSKA, per germline (reference sequence). The CDR3 contains 13 residues. CDR3 sequence: CSAPTSGTDTQYF. DNA of the CDR3: TGCAGTGCTCCGACTAGCGGTACAGATACGCAGTATTTT.

The chain has TRBV20-1 and TRBJ2-7, with 8 bases that match TRBD2. V gave up 6 bases and J gave up 1 base; unmatched junction bases: 11. The CDR3 extends over 15 amino acids. Germline CDR1 is DFQATT and CDR2 is SNEGSKA (reference sequence). The CDR3 DNA reads TGCAGTGCCACCCCAGACGCGGGAGGATCCTACGAGCAGTACTTC. This codes for CSATPDAGGSYEQYF.

This chain links TRBV12-3 or TRBV12-4 with TRBJ1-2; a weak D match, TRBD1 (5 bases). Trimming left V 8 bases short and J 0 bases short, with 16 bases between. The CDR3 runs 15 residues. DNA of the CDR3: TGTGCCAGCGCTCCTGGGACCCGCTCTAACTATGGCTACACCTTC. Protein: CASAPGTRSNYGYTF.

This chain uses TRBV12-3 or TRBV12-4 with TRBJ2-6, with 12 bases matching TRBD1. V dropped 7 bases and J dropped 3; count of bases not matched to a gene: 13. The CDR3 is 19 amino acids. The CDR3 nucleotides read TGTGCCAGCACCCTCAGAACCGGGACAGGGGGCTTTGGGGCCAACGTCCTGACTTTC. This sequence encodes CASTLRTGTGGFGANVLTF.

A word on this clonotype: This could be a read error, since a much larger clone is one nucleotide away. This chain uses TRBV2 with TRBJ1-1; unclear D gene. The CDR3 totals 10 residues. Trimming removed 6 bases from V and 12 bases from J, with 11 bases in between. Germline assignment: CDR1 SNHLY and CDR2 FYNNEI. CDR3 sequence (DNA): TGTGCCAGCAGCTTAGATGGGCCTTTCTTT. This codes for CASSLDGPFF.

J is TRBJ2-3 and V is TRBV25-1; no clear D gene. The J call is doubtful: the DNA matches TRBJ1-1 better. This CDR3 is built from 13 residues. Germline CDR1 MGHDK, CDR2 SYGVNS. The CDR3, as DNA: TGTGCCAGCAGTGACAGGTGGCAGACTGAAGCTTTCTTT. Translated, it gives CASSDRWQTEAFF.

This clonotype was counted at least ten times. This chain connects TRBV10-3 to TRBJ2-7, with D unresolved. V lost 11 bases and J lost 6, with 17 bases in between. Germline V lookup: CDR1 ENHRY, CDR2 SYGVKD. The CDR3 covers 12 residues. CDR3 sequence (DNA): TGTGCCGCTATGACAAAGGGCCGCGAGCAGTACTTC. Residues: CAAMTKGREQYF.

This clonotype was counted many times. The chain combines TRBV7-8 with TRBJ2-7, with 7 bases matching TRBD2. Germline V CDR1 and CDR2: SGHVS, FQNEAQ. V dropped 1 base and J dropped 4; count of bases not matched to a gene: 10. This CDR3 has 16 residues. The CDR3 is CASSLGVGGEIYEQYF. The CDR3 nucleotides read TGTGCCAGCAGCTTAGGTGTTGGGGGGGAGATTTACGAGCAGTACTTC.

In the case of this clonotype: A read error may be the cause here, since a much bigger clone is one base away. The chain has TRBV2 and TRBJ1-5; TRBD1 agrees at 7 bases. The CDR3 runs to 16 residues. Germline V CDR1 and CDR2: SNHLY, FYNNEI. For the CDR3, the DNA is TGTGCCATCAGTTACGAGGGGGCCAGGGGCAATCAGCCCCAGCATTTT. As protein: CAISYEGARGNQPQHF. Drawing the rest from reference TRBV2 and TRBJ1-5, the complete variable domain is EPEVTQTPSHQVTQMGQEVILRCVPISNHLYFYWYRQILGQKVEFLVSFYNNEISEKSEIFDDQFSVERPDGSNFTLKIRSTKLEDSAMYFCAISYEGARGNQPQHFGDGTRLSIL.

As for this clonotype: The junction departs from germline at one end; a sequencing error may be responsible. The J gene is TRBJ2-1, the V gene TRBV25-1; 7 bases map to TRBD2. Germline V CDR1 and CDR2: MGHDK, SYGVNS. The CDR3 has 16 residues. CDR3: CATSDPGGGADNEQFF. The CDR3 DNA reads as TGTGCCACCAGTGATCCGGGCGGGGGAGCGGACAATGAGCAGTTCTTC.

Only one count was recorded for this clonotype. This sequence joins TRBV29-1 and TRBJ1-3; the D gene is possibly TRBD1 (5 bases). Germline lookup yields CDR1 SQVTM and CDR2 ANQGSEA. Trimming removed 0 bases at V and 4 bases at J, with 16 bases between. The CDR3 totals 16 residues. The CDR3 DNA reads as TGCAGCGTTGAAGATCGGGGGTCGTCCTCAGGAAACACCATATATTTT. Protein product: CSVEDRGSSSGNTIYF. Together with reference TRBV29-1 and TRBJ1-3, the CDR3 gives the full variable domain: SAVISQKPSRDICQRGTSLTIQCQVDSQVTMMFWYRQQPGQSLTLIATANQGSEATYESGFVIDKFPISRPNLTFSTLTVSNMSPEDSSIYLCSVEDRGSSSGNTIYFGEGSWLTVV.

The chain combines TRBV20-1 with TRBJ2-7; possible D gene TRBD2, 6 bases. V lost 6 bases, J lost 2 bases, and 20 bases lay in between. Germline lookup yields CDR1 DFQATT and CDR2 SNEGSKA (reference sequence). The CDR3 sequence is 15 residues long. The chain's CDR3 is CSASREAAQTYEQYF. CDR3 coding DNA: TGCAGTGCCAGCAGGGAGGCGGCCCAAACCTACGAGCAGTACTTC.

This chain uses TRBV5-1 with TRBJ2-7; D perhaps matches TRBD2 (6 bases). Trimming pared 0 bases from V and 3 bases from J, leaving 13 bases between. The length of the CDR3 is 15 residues. Germline CDR1 is SGHRS and CDR2 is YFSETQ. The CDR3 loop reads CASSLGRGNIYEQYF. CDR3 sequence (DNA): TGCGCCAGCAGCTTGGGCCGCGGGAACATCTACGAGCAGTACTTC.

On this clonotype: Its ends do not fully match the called genes, so a read error is possible. The genes are TRBV11-2 and TRBJ1-5; D is possibly TRBD1 (6 bases). CDR1 is SGHAT and CDR2 is FQNNGV in the germline V gene. The CDR3 is 15 amino acids. In DNA form, the CDR3 reads TGCGTCAGCAGCCAATACAGGGATGGCAATCAGCCCCAGCATTTT. It encodes CVSSQYRDGNQPQHF. The complete variable domain, with remaining parts taken from reference TRBV11-2 and TRBJ1-5, reads EAGVAQSPRYKIIEKRQSVAFWCNPISGHATLYWYQQILGQGPKLLIQFQNNGVVDDSQLPKDRFSAERLKGVDSTLKIQPAKLEDSAVYLCVSSQYRDGNQPQHFGDGTRLSIL.

This clonotype showed up many times. The rearrangement joins TRBV9 to TRBJ1-5; the match to TRBD1 covers 8 bases. The CDR3 contains 14 residues. V lost 4 bases and J lost 7; bases outside the gene matches: 7. CDR1 is SGDLS and CDR2 is YYNGEE in the germline V gene. CDR3 loop: CASSQGQGGQPQHF. The CDR3 nucleotides are TGTGCCAGCAGCCAAGGACAGGGCGGCCAGCCCCAGCATTTT.